These 30 T cell receptor beta chains came from one sample sequenced in a study of blood T cell repertoires in COVID-19. Sequencing used immunoSEQ multiplex PCR; TCRdb keeps in-frame clones, though not all of them. The table shows about 280,000 clones, with over 75% occurring only once. Sequencing was performed on peripheral blood. These receptors were taken from a man aged 18 to 35 with active or convalescent COVID-19.

CDR3 residues: CASSYLDRESEQFF. The DNA of the CDR3 is TGTGCCAGCAGTTATCTTGACAGGGAGTCGGAGCAGTTCTTC. The chain has TRBV6-2 or TRBV6-3 and TRBJ2-1; 7 nucleotides match TRBD1. V lost 3 bases to trimming and J lost 10 bases; unmatched junction nucleotides: 9. This CDR3 is 14 amino acids long. Germline CDR1 MNHEY, CDR2 SVGEGT.

This clone was found once. CDR3 region: CARSLSRELAGGPIGNEQFF. CDR3 nucleotides: TGTGCCAGAAGCTTGTCGAGAGAACTAGCGGGGGGGCCGATCGGGAATGAGCAGTTCTTC. The rearrangement joins TRBV5-3 to TRBJ2-1; 13 bases match TRBD2. TRBV5-3 is an open reading frame whose function is uncertain. This CDR3 has 20 residues. Trimming cost V 1 base and J 7 bases; bases outside gene matches: 17.

J is TRBJ2-2 and V is TRBV15; D is unclear. The germline V gene has CDR1 LNHNV and CDR2 YYDKDF (reference sequence). V lost 0 bases, J lost 3 bases, and 11 bases lay in between. The length of the CDR3 is 16 residues. The CDR3 sequence is CATSRDLKLYTGELFF. DNA for the CDR3: TGTGCCACCAGCAGAGATCTGAAACTTTACACCGGGGAGCTGTTTTTT.

The V and J genes are TRBV27 and TRBJ1-1; a possible D gene is TRBD1 (6 bases). In germline, CDR1 is MNHEY, CDR2 SMNVEV (reference sequence). Trimming pared 5 bases from V and 2 bases from J, leaving 12 bases between. This CDR3 has 14 residues. CDR3 sequence reads: CASSPYRENTEAFF. The CDR3 coding sequence is TGTGCCAGCAGTCCGTACAGGGAAAACACTGAAGCTTTCTTT.

The CDR3 sequence: CASSLEFGRGHDEQFF. DNA for the CDR3: TGTGCCAGCAGCTTGGAGTTCGGCAGGGGGCACGATGAGCAGTTCTTC. The chain recombines TRBV5-8 with TRBJ2-1, with 8 bases aligning to TRBD1. Germline CDR1 SGHTS, CDR2 YDEGEE. V shed 0 bases, J shed 8 bases, and the junction held 10 bases outside the gene matches. This CDR3 comprises 16 residues.

The chain recombines TRBV3-1 (or the pseudogene TRBV3-2) with TRBJ2-7; 8 positions match TRBD2. CDR3 length: 18 amino acids. Germline assignment: CDR1 LGHDT and CDR2 YNNKEL (reference sequence). J was trimmed by 1 base and V by 2 bases; bases with no gene match: 13. CDR3 in amino acids: CASSQSRLAGTGSYEQYF. As DNA, the CDR3 is TGTGCCAGCAGCCAATCGAGATTAGCGGGGACTGGTTCCTACGAGCAGTACTTC.

The chain employs TRBV2 and TRBJ1-5; 7 bases line up with TRBD1. Germline V gives CDR1 SNHLY, CDR2 FYNNEI. This CDR3 spans 14 amino acids. V trimming: 6 bases; J trimming: 7 bases; junction bases outside the gene matches: 9. The CDR3 DNA is TGTGCCAGCAGGCGTCAGGGGGAAGTACAGCCCCAGCATTTT. It encodes CASRRQGEVQPQHF.

The chain combines TRBV6-5 with TRBJ1-1; D remains ambiguous. Germline lookup yields CDR1 MNHEY and CDR2 SVGAGI. V lost 9 bases and J 0 bases, leaving 17 bases between the germline ends. The length of the CDR3 is 15 residues. Here the CDR3 reads CASLLHQRMNTEAFF. In DNA form, the CDR3 reads TGTGCCAGTCTACTCCATCAGCGCATGAACACTGAAGCTTTCTTT.

V gene TRBV29-1 combines with J gene TRBJ1-2; TRBD1 agrees at 7 bases. The germline CDR1 and CDR2 sequences are SQVTM and ANQGSEA. Germline trimming cut 8 bases from V and 4 bases from J; bases unmatched to any gene: 7. The CDR3 has 12 residues. The CDR3 here is CSTADRVYGYTF. The CDR3 DNA reads as TGCAGCACGGCAGACAGGGTCTATGGCTACACCTTC.

V usage is TRBV4-1 and J usage is TRBJ1-6, with 8 bases fitting TRBD1. The CDR3 is 17 amino acids. Unmatched junction bases numbered 10, after V lost 0 bases and J lost 9 bases. CDR1 is MGHRA and CDR2 is YSYEKL in the germline V gene. The CDR3 region is CASSQDPQGAVGSPLHF. Written as DNA, the CDR3 is TGCGCCAGCAGCCAAGATCCCCAGGGGGCCGTTGGTTCACCCCTCCACTTT.

The rearrangement uses TRBV5-1 and TRBJ2-5, with D perhaps TRBD1 (6 bases). There are 15 residues in the CDR3. Trimming took 5 bases from V and 4 from J, leaving 18 bases between them. Germline V gene lookup returns CDR1 SGHRS and CDR2 YFSETQ. The CDR3 reads CASRTTGIKLETQYF. CDR3 coding DNA: TGCGCCAGCAGGACCACAGGGATCAAGCTAGAGACCCAGTACTTC.

The chain uses TRBV5-6 and TRBJ2-6, with TRBD2 identical over 9 bases. Germline CDR1 is SGHDT and CDR2 is YYEEEE. After removal of 0 bases from V and 2 bases from J, the junction contained 6 bases not matched to a gene. The CDR3 is 18 amino acids. The CDR3 DNA follows: TGTGCCAGCAGCTTGGAGCGGGGGGTCTTCACTGGGGCCAACGTCCTGACTTTC. Amino acid sequence: CASSLERGVFTGANVLTF.

The chain couples TRBV6-1 to TRBJ1-3; TRBD1 aligns across 8 bases. Germline trimming cut 0 bases from V and 0 bases from J; bases unmatched to any gene: 4. The CDR3 has 17 residues. CDR1 and CDR2 from the germline V gene are MNHNS and SASEGT. The CDR3 DNA sequence: TGTGCCAGCAGTGAAGCTGGAACAGGGGGCTCTGGAAACACCATATATTTT. This sequence encodes CASSEAGTGGSGNTIYF.

This chain connects TRBV6-6 to TRBJ2-5; 7 bases fit TRBD2. CDR1 and CDR2 (germline): MNHNY, SVGAGI (reference sequence). The CDR3 spans 15 residues. After removal of 5 bases from V and 2 bases from J, the junction contained 8 bases not matched to a gene. For the CDR3, the DNA is TGTGCCAGCAGTCAGCTAGCGGAGACACAAGAGACCCAGTACTTC. It is translated as CASSQLAETQETQYF.

The chain uses TRBV2 and TRBJ2-7; 7 bases are shared with TRBD1. Trimming took 10 bases from V and 3 from J; bases not matched to a gene: 15. Germline V gives CDR1 SNHLY, CDR2 FYNNEI. The CDR3 is 15 amino acids. CDR3 sequence reads: CATRKQGSASYEQYF. CDR3 in DNA: TGTGCCACCCGGAAACAGGGGTCGGCCAGCTACGAGCAGTACTTC.

This clone appeared a few times. The CDR3 sequence: CAISDPDQPQHF. The CDR3 DNA follows: TGTGCCATCAGTGACCCCGATCAGCCCCAGCATTTT. The chain links TRBV10-3 to TRBJ1-5, with D unclear. CDR1 and CDR2 from the germline V gene are ENHRY and SYGVKD. The CDR3 has 12 residues. The V and J ends lost 3 bases and 5 bases respectively, with 5 bases between them.

This chain uses TRBV3-1 (or the pseudogene TRBV3-2) with TRBJ2-3; 15 bases align to TRBD2. The CDR3 extends over 14 amino acids. J lost 15 bases, V lost 4 bases, and 8 bases had no gene match. Germline assignment: CDR1 LGHDT and CDR2 YNNKEL (reference sequence). The chain's CDR3 is CASSLGTSGGSGYF. The CDR3 region has the DNA TGTGCCAGCAGCCTGGGGACTAGCGGGGGGTCAGGATATTTT.

The chain employs TRBV7-2 and TRBJ2-5, with 13 bases lining up with TRBD2. The J segment lost 5 bases and the V segment lost 4 bases, leaving 10 bases of the junction unmatched. This CDR3 is 17 amino acids long. Per germline, CDR1 SGHTA and CDR2 FQGNSA. CDR3 coding DNA: TGTGCCAGCAGCTCCGGACTAGCGGGGGTACCTTCGGAGACCCAGTACTTC. It translates to CASSSGLAGVPSETQYF.

This clone ranks as medium-sized. This chain joins TRBV15 and TRBJ2-1; D remains unclear. The V and J ends lost 0 bases and 2 bases respectively, with 11 bases between them. The germline gives CDR1 LNHNV, CDR2 YYDKDF (reference sequence). This CDR3 contains 16 residues. This chain's CDR3 is CATSRDGTETYNEQFF. The CDR3 DNA follows: TGTGCCACCAGCAGAGACGGTACGGAGACCTACAATGAGCAGTTCTTC.

The chain uses TRBV27 and TRBJ2-1; possible D gene TRBD2, 7 bases. V was pared by 5 bases and J by 7 bases, with 30 bases between. CDR3 size: 19 residues. Germline V gene sequence: CDR1 MNHEY, CDR2 SMNVEV (reference sequence). CDR3 DNA: TGTGCCAGCAGTCAGAGGGGGGGGCCACGATCATTAATCAGGAATGAGCAGTTCTTC. Amino acids: CASSQRGGPRSLIRNEQFF.

The chain's CDR3 is CASSPTGHYYTGELFF. The CDR3 bases are TGTGCCAGCAGCCCGACAGGGCACTATTACACCGGGGAGCTGTTTTTT. J is TRBJ2-2 and V is TRBV7-9; 7 bases align to TRBD1. Germline loops: CDR1 SEHNR, CDR2 FQNEAQ (reference sequence). The length of the CDR3 is 16 residues. J was trimmed by 3 bases and V by 5 bases; bases with no gene match: 9.

This chain uses TRBV7-8 with TRBJ2-1; TRBD2 matches at 7 bases. The CDR3 sequence is 17 residues long. Trimming at V came to 5 bases and at J to 4 bases, leaving 14 bases not matched to a gene. The V gene's germline CDR1 is SGHVS and CDR2 FQNEAQ. The CDR3 DNA is TGTGCCAGCAGCGGGGGGGGTGAGGGCGGGGCTTACAATGAGCAGTTCTTC. Translating gives CASSGGGEGGAYNEQFF.

The rearrangement uses TRBV6-5 and TRBJ2-3, with 8 bases lining up with TRBD2. The germline V gene encodes CDR1 MNHEY and CDR2 SVGAGI. The CDR3 loop spans 13 amino acids. J was trimmed by 0 bases and V by 10 bases; bases with no gene match: 3. CDR3 protein: CATLAGSTDTQYF. The DNA for the CDR3 is TGTGCCACGTTAGCGGGGAGCACAGATACGCAGTATTTT.

The chain couples TRBV18 to TRBJ2-1; 10 bases are shared with TRBD2. Trimming at V came to 4 bases and at J to 0 bases, leaving 9 bases not matched to a gene. CDR3 length: 18 amino acids. Germline V CDR1 and CDR2: KGHSH, LQKENI. The CDR3 nucleotides are TGTGCCAGCTCACTTATGTCTAGCGGGGGCTCCTCCTACAATGAGCAGTTCTTC. Translating gives CASSLMSSGGSSYNEQFF.

The chain is built from TRBV28 and TRBJ2-7; TRBD2 is a possible D gene (5 bases). CDR3 length: 13 residues. Germline CDR1 reads MDHEN; CDR2 reads SYDVKM. V was cut by 3 bases and J by 5 bases, with 11 bases left in between. CDR3 loop: CASSLTLGDEQYF. CDR3 nucleotides: TGTGCCAGCAGTTTGACTCTCGGGGACGAGCAGTACTTC.

The chain carries TRBV12-3 or TRBV12-4 and TRBJ2-1, with TRBD1 identical over 7 bases. This CDR3 has 12 amino acids. The junction had 8 bases not matched to a gene; V was cut back by 7 bases and J by 11 bases. Written as DNA, the CDR3 is TGTGCCAGCACTAAAGAACAGGGGAAGCAGTTCTTC. Amino acids: CASTKEQGKQFF.

V gene TRBV27 combines with J gene TRBJ2-1, with D perhaps matching TRBD2 (6 bases). CDR1 and CDR2 (germline): MNHEY, SMNVEV (reference sequence). This CDR3 comprises 12 residues. V lost 6 bases and J lost 6, with 9 bases in between. CDR3 coding DNA: TGTGCCAGCAGAAAGGGACTCAATGAGCAGTTCTTC. Protein sequence: CASRKGLNEQFF.

This clone has just one count. Different DNA sequences within this sample yield the same CDR3. The CDR3 sequence: CASSQVGQNYGYTF. CDR3 DNA sequence: TGTGCCAGCAGCCAGGTCGGACAGAACTATGGCTACACCTTC. This chain connects TRBV3-1 (or the pseudogene TRBV3-2) to TRBJ1-2, with TRBD1 as a possible D gene (6 bases). This CDR3 is 14 amino acids long. V was trimmed by 3 bases and J by 2 bases, leaving 10 bases between them. CDR1 LGHDT and CDR2 YNNKEL come from the germline V gene (reference sequence).

The rearrangement joins TRBV3-1 (or the pseudogene TRBV3-2) to TRBJ2-1, with D possibly TRBD2 on 6 matching bases. The germline gives CDR1 LGHDT, CDR2 YNNKEL (reference sequence). This CDR3 comprises 15 residues. The V end was cut by 4 bases, the J end by 6 bases, with 16 bases between. CDR3 region: CASSPVSGGFNEQFF. DNA for the CDR3: TGTGCCAGCAGCCCTGTATCCGGGGGTTTCAATGAGCAGTTCTTC.

This chain links TRBV7-9 with TRBJ2-1; the match to TRBD2 covers 11 bases. This CDR3 comprises 16 residues. Unmatched junction bases numbered 8, after V lost 4 bases and J lost 6 bases. Germline V gene lookup returns CDR1 SEHNR and CDR2 FQNEAQ (reference sequence). The CDR3 reads CASSSYTSGGPNEQFF. The CDR3 DNA reads as TGTGCCAGCAGCTCGTACACTAGCGGGGGACCCAATGAGCAGTTCTTC. Variable domain in full (rest from reference TRBV7-9 and TRBJ2-1): DTGVSQNPRHKITKRGQNVTFRCDPISEHNRLYWYRQTLGQGPEFLTYFQNEAQLEKSRLLSDRFSAERPKGSFSTLEIQRTEQGDSAMYLCASSSYTSGGPNEQFFGPGTRLTVL.